The rows below give T cell receptor beta chains drawn from one sample of a study of blood T cell repertoires in COVID-19. The method was immunoSEQ multiplex PCR; TCRdb's version includes in-frame clones alone and lacks a portion of them. The table shows about 480,000 clones, with roughly nine tenths occurring only once. The sequencing sample was made of peripheral blood. The source is a man between 18 and 29 years old with COVID-19, enrolled during active disease. CDR3s include the opening cysteine and the closing phenylalanine or tryptophan. D genes are given only for firm matches. A clone size is listed for some rows: how often the clone was seen (once, few, many), or a class if it is expanded.

d_gene	abundance	v_gene	j_gene	CDR3aa	CDR3nt
TRBD1	.	TRBV18	TRBJ1-2	CASSPDRDRGGGYTF	TGTGCCAGCTCACCAGACCGGGACAGGGGGGGAGGCTACACCTTC
TRBD1	.	TRBV11-3	TRBJ2-7	CASSPRTGSSYEQYF	TGTGCCAGCAGCCCGAGGACAGGGAGCTCCTACGAGCAGTACTTC
TRBD1	.	TRBV6-2/TRBV6-3	TRBJ1-6	CASSLQGVRSPLHF	TGTGCCAGCAGTTTGCAGGGGGTTAGGTCACCCCTCCACTTT
TRBD1	once	TRBV7-9	TRBJ2-1	CASSVPGQGSSYNEQFF	TGTGCCAGCAGCGTACCAGGACAGGGATCCTCCTACAATGAGCAGTTCTTC
.	once	TRBV19	TRBJ2-1	CASSISGDSYNEQFF	TGTGCCAGTAGTATCTCAGGGGATAGCTACAATGAGCAGTTCTTC
TRBD1	once	TRBV3-1/TRBV3-2	TRBJ2-3	CASNLGTVQDTQYF	TGTGCCAGCAACCTCGGGACAGTCCAAGATACGCAGTATTTT
TRBD2	.	TRBV6-5	TRBJ2-7	CASSNPGGRIDEQYF	TGTGCCAGCAGCAACCCGGGAGGAAGGATTGACGAGCAGTACTTC
.	.	TRBV19	TRBJ2-6	CASTRGAGANVLTF	TGTGCCAGTACCCGTGGAGCTGGGGCCAACGTCCTGACTTTC
.	.	TRBV19	TRBJ2-1	CASSRQGIDEQFF	TGTGCCAGTAGTAGGCAGGGGATCGATGAGCAGTTCTTC
TRBD2	.	TRBV27	TRBJ2-7	CASSLKRGGEQYF	TGTGCCAGCAGTCTAAAGCGGGGAGGCGAGCAGTACTTC
TRBD1	.	TRBV2	TRBJ2-7	CASSLRGQGTLEQYF	TGTGCCAGCTCCTTAAGGGGACAGGGAACGCTCGAGCAGTACTTC
TRBD2	.	TRBV10-3	TRBJ2-7	CAISSSGGGYEQYF	TGTGCCATCTCTTCTAGCGGGGGTGGCTACGAGCAGTACTTC
TRBD2	.	TRBV3-1/TRBV3-2	TRBJ2-3	CASSTLAGQSTDTQYF	TGTGCCAGCAGCACCCTAGCGGGGCAAAGCACAGATACGCAGTATTTT
.	.	TRBV18	TRBJ2-1	CASSPEQADEQFF	TGTGCCAGCTCACCAGAACAAGCGGATGAGCAGTTCTTC
TRBD2	.	TRBV12-5	TRBJ2-1	CASGKPGLADNEQFF	TGTGCTAGTGGTAAGCCGGGACTAGCGGACAATGAGCAGTTCTTC
.	few	TRBV2	TRBJ1-5	CASRAGHSNQPQHF	TGTGCCAGCAGGGCAGGGCATAGCAATCAGCCCCAGCATTTT
TRBD2	.	TRBV3-1/TRBV3-2	TRBJ2-2	CASSQSGGVTGELFF	TGTGCCAGCAGCCAAAGCGGGGGGGTGACCGGGGAGCTGTTTTTT
TRBD2	.	TRBV7-9	TRBJ2-3	CASSPASGRPTDTQYF	TGTGCCAGCAGCCCAGCTAGCGGGAGGCCAACAGATACGCAGTATTTT
.	.	TRBV24-1	TRBJ2-1	CAIGERYNEQFF	TGTGCGATTGGGGAGAGGTACAATGAGCAGTTCTTC
TRBD2	.	TRBV19	TRBJ2-7	CASSPTSASSYEQYF	TGTGCCAGTAGTCCGACTAGCGCAAGCTCCTACGAGCAGTACTTC
TRBD2	few	TRBV29-1	TRBJ2-7	CSVRGLAGGYEQYF	TGCAGCGTCAGGGGACTAGCGGGAGGGTACGAGCAGTACTTC
.	.	TRBV5-8	TRBJ1-2	CASRIQVRGYGYTF	TGTGCCAGCAGGATACAGGTTCGGGGGTATGGCTACACCTTC
TRBD2	.	TRBV11-2	TRBJ2-3	CASSSTSGVADTQYF	TGTGCCAGCAGCTCTACTAGCGGGGTGGCAGATACGCAGTATTTT
.	.	TRBV6-5	TRBJ1-5	CASIISYSNQPQHF	TGTGCCAGCATTATCAGTTATAGCAATCAGCCCCAGCATTTT
TRBD1	.	TRBV5-6	TRBJ1-1	CASSYDRGEVNTEAFF	TGTGCCAGCAGCTATGACAGGGGAGAGGTGAACACTGAAGCTTTCTTT
.	.	TRBV21-1	TRBJ1-6	CASSKRWKVISPLHF	TGTGCCAGCAGCAAGAGGTGGAAAGTCATTTCACCCCTCCACTTT
.	once	TRBV9	TRBJ2-1	CASSVGRGLVGWNEQFF	TGTGCCAGCAGCGTAGGGAGAGGGCTAGTCGGGTGGAATGAGCAGTTCTTC
.	.	TRBV7-6	TRBJ1-4	CASSPWTEPNEKLFF	TGTGCCAGCAGCCCCTGGACAGAGCCTAATGAAAAACTGTTTTTT
.	once	TRBV5-8	TRBJ1-5	CASSLGTGESQPQHF	TGTGCCAGCAGCTTGGGGACCGGGGAAAGTCAGCCCCAGCATTTT
TRBD1	.	TRBV2	TRBJ1-2	CASSGQGRYGYTF	TGTGCCAGCAGTGGACAGGGACGTTATGGCTACACCTTC
TRBD1	once	TRBV14	TRBJ1-3	CASSQGDRAGNTIYF	TGTGCCAGCAGCCAAGGGGACAGGGCTGGAAACACCATATATTTT
.	.	TRBV12-5	TRBJ1-5	CASGLGVLADGNQPQHF	TGTGCTAGTGGTTTGGGAGTGTTAGCGGACGGCAATCAGCCCCAGCATTTT
TRBD1	.	TRBV19	TRBJ1-4	CATSGTATNEKLFF	TGTGCCACCTCCGGGACAGCAACTAATGAAAAACTGTTTTTT
TRBD2	.	TRBV19	TRBJ2-2	CASSSGGGTGELFF	TGTGCCAGTAGTTCGGGGGGTGGCACCGGGGAGCTGTTTTTT
TRBD1	.	TRBV11-2	TRBJ2-5	CASSQGVWETQYF	TGTGCCAGCAGCCAGGGGGTTTGGGAGACCCAGTACTTC
.	.	TRBV5-1	TRBJ1-6	CASSLTGPNSPLHF	TGCGCCAGCAGCTTGACAGGCCCGAATTCACCCCTCCACTTT
TRBD2	.	TRBV30	TRBJ2-7	CAWSRKAGGLGEQYF	TGTGCCTGGAGTCGTAAGGCGGGAGGGTTAGGCGAGCAGTACTTC
.	.	TRBV12-3/TRBV12-4	TRBJ1-4	CASTPGINEKLFF	TGTGCCAGCACCCCGGGGATTAATGAAAAACTGTTTTTT
.	.	TRBV7-2	TRBJ2-7	CASRASHEQYF	TGTGCCAGCAGGGCCTCTCACGAGCAGTACTTC
TRBD1	.	TRBV27	TRBJ1-5	CASSPGTGDNQPQHF	TGTGCCAGCAGTCCCGGGACAGGGGACAATCAGCCCCAGCATTTT
.	.	TRBV5-1	TRBJ1-1	CASSLGRLRDTEAFF	TGCGCCAGCAGCTTGGGTAGACTGAGGGACACTGAAGCTTTCTTT
TRBD1	.	TRBV28	TRBJ1-2	CASSQGQRSVHTF	TGTGCCAGCAGTCAGGGACAGCGATCCGTCCACACCTTC
TRBD1	.	TRBV10-2	TRBJ2-7	CASTRDRGGEQYF	TGCGCCAGCACACGGGACAGGGGAGGCGAGCAGTACTTC
TRBD1	.	TRBV2	TRBJ1-5	CASREGDRAYNQPQHF	TGTGCCAGCAGGGAAGGAGACAGGGCCTACAATCAGCCCCAGCATTTT
.	.	TRBV27	TRBJ2-1	CASSLSSPEDEQFF	TGTGCCAGCAGTTTATCGTCCCCAGAGGATGAGCAGTTCTTC
TRBD1	.	TRBV2	TRBJ1-5	CASSEEGAPNQPQHF	TGTGCCAGCAGTGAAGAGGGGGCACCCAATCAGCCCCAGCATTTT
TRBD2	.	TRBV9	TRBJ2-5	CASSVAGGDETQYF	TGTGCCAGCAGCGTGGCCGGGGGGGACGAGACCCAGTACTTC
TRBD1	.	TRBV19	TRBJ1-2	CASSMGQSYGYTF	TGTGCCAGTAGTATGGGACAGTCATATGGCTACACCTTC
.	.	TRBV6-5	TRBJ1-1	CASSFTVLAITEAFF	TGTGCCAGCAGCTTTACAGTTCTGGCCATCACTGAAGCTTTCTTT
.	few	TRBV9	TRBJ2-7	CASSVNSGGEQYF	TGTGCCAGCAGCGTTAATAGCGGAGGCGAGCAGTACTTC
.	.	TRBV27	TRBJ2-6	CASTAGSSGANVLTF	TGTGCCAGCACGGCAGGTAGCTCTGGGGCCAACGTCCTGACTTTC